Each of the 18 T cell receptor beta chains below was sequenced from the same sample in a study of regulatory T cells in long-lasting Graves disease. TCR beta libraries were built with iRepertoire HTBI primers and Arm-PCR of CDR3 regions. TCRdb redid the calling of the multiplex PCR reads with MiXCR, one entry per CDR3 protein. The sample consists of 240,000 or so distinct CDR3 sequences, roughly a fifth of them appearing once. The time point was: newly diagnosed GD, antithyroid drugs for less than 3 months. After RNA was extracted from PBMCs, the TCR library was made from it. The material was peripheral blood mononuclear cells (PBMCs), obtained at new diagnosis, from a patient treated with antithyroid drugs. These receptor sequences come from a female donor with Graves disease.

In its sample, this clonotype was seen many times. This chain uses TRBV7-2 with TRBJ2-7; no clear D. The CDR3 has 16 residues. Germline CDR1 and CDR2: SGHTA and FQGNSA. The V and J ends lost 0 bases and 2 bases respectively, with 14 bases between them. DNA of the CDR3: TGTGCCAGCAGCTTAGCCCGGTTGACGGATCCCTACGAGCAGTACTTC. Translation: CASSLARLTDPYEQYF.

To note about this clonotype: A single base separates this from a much larger clone, so it may be a read error. The CDR3, as DNA: TGTGCCAGCAGCTCAGCTAGCGGGAGGCCGAGCTCCTACAATGAGCAGTTCTTC. It is translated as CASSSASGRPSSYNEQFF. The V gene is TRBV7-6, the J gene TRBJ2-1; 11 bases align to TRBD2. CDR3 length equals 18 residues. Trimming removed 4 bases from V and 0 bases from J; junction bases left unmatched: 8. CDR1 is SGHVS, CDR2 FNYEAQ, per germline. Full variable domain (outside the CDR3, taken from reference TRBV7-6 and TRBJ2-1): GAGVSQSPRYKVTKRGQDVALRCDPISGHVSLYWYRQALGQGPEFLTYFNYEAQQDKSGLPNDRFSAERPEGSISTLTIQRTEQRDSAMYRCASSSASGRPSSYNEQFFGPGTRLTVL.

This clonotype was seen ten or more times. The J gene is TRBJ2-7, the V gene TRBV10-3; 8 nucleotides line up with TRBD1. The CDR3 sequence is 13 residues long. Germline loops: CDR1 ENHRY, CDR2 SYGVKD. V shed 10 bases and J 4 bases; nucleotides not matched to a gene: 9. CDR3 residues: CASRQGSAYEQYF. In DNA, the CDR3 is TGTGCCAGCAGACAGGGGTCGGCGTACGAGCAGTACTTC.

In this sample, this clonotype turned up many times. The CDR3 nucleotides read TGTGCCAGCAGGTCACCGGGACAGCATGACCGGGGGTACTTC. This encodes CASRSPGQHDRGYF. This chain uses TRBV2 with TRBJ2-5, with 7 bases that match TRBD1. The CDR3 length is 14 residues. Germline values: CDR1 SNHLY, CDR2 FYNNEI. V dropped 6 bases and J dropped 13; count of bases not matched to a gene: 17.

Many counts were recorded for this clonotype. The rearrangement uses TRBV6-5 and TRBJ2-1; 8 nucleotides match TRBD2. Germline loops: CDR1 MNHEY, CDR2 SVGAGI. CDR3 length: 14 residues. V gave up 0 bases and J gave up 12 bases; unmatched junction bases: 7. The CDR3 spells CASSYSSLAGGQFF. In DNA, the CDR3 is TGTGCCAGCAGTTACTCGTCGCTAGCGGGCGGGCAGTTCTTC.

This clonotype was picked up a small number of times. It may be a read error: a sequence one base away is much more abundant. The V gene is TRBV20-1, the J gene TRBJ1-1; TRBD1 might be the D (6 bases). The ends were cut back, 6 bases at V and 7 bases at J, with 12 bases in the middle. The CDR3 runs 11 residues. From germline, CDR1 is DFQATT and CDR2 SNEGSKA (reference sequence). The CDR3 is CSASTGLEAFF. As DNA, the CDR3 is TGCAGTGCGAGTACAGGGCTTGAAGCTTTCTTT.

In its sample, this clonotype was seen many times. The gene calls are TRBV10-1 and TRBJ1-3; unclear D gene. In germline, CDR1 is WNHNN, CDR2 SYGVQD (reference sequence). There are 16 residues in the CDR3. V gave up 6 bases and J gave up 0 bases, with 15 bases separating them. The CDR3 is CASSVSRLFSGNTIYF. CDR3 DNA sequence: TGCGCCAGCAGCGTAAGTCGACTATTCTCTGGAAACACCATATATTTT.

Only a few counts were recorded for this clonotype. This chain uses TRBV7-6 with TRBJ2-1; 7 bases match TRBD2. The V gene's germline CDR1 is SGHVS and CDR2 FNYEAQ. The length of the CDR3 is 13 residues. V trimming: 5 bases; J trimming: 10 bases; junction bases outside the gene matches: 8. The CDR3 region has the DNA TGTGCCAGCAGCCCGGGAGGACACCGGGAGCAGTTCTTC. This translates into CASSPGGHREQFF.

The table lists this clonotype with many counts. The CDR3 sequence is CASSQERGGLINEQFF. The DNA of the CDR3 is TGTGCCAGCAGCCAAGAGAGAGGCGGTTTAATCAATGAGCAGTTCTTC. The chain is built from TRBV3-2 and TRBJ2-1. TRBV3-2 is reported as a pseudogene. CDR3 length: 16 amino acids.

In its sample, this clonotype was seen many times. This chain links TRBV24-1 with TRBJ1-1; TRBD1 matches at 8 bases. V dropped 3 bases and J dropped 2; count of bases not matched to a gene: 7. Germline CDR1 reads KGHDR; CDR2 reads SFDVKD. The CDR3 loop spans 16 amino acids. CDR3: CATSDTDRGGNTEAFF. CDR3 DNA: TGTGCCACCAGTGATACCGACAGGGGAGGAAACACTGAAGCTTTCTTT.

This clonotype was recorded many times. The genes are TRBV7-2 and TRBJ2-3; 7 bases line up with TRBD2. The CDR3 loop spans 15 amino acids. The germline V gene has CDR1 SGHTA and CDR2 FQGNSA. V gave up 5 bases and J gave up 6 bases; unmatched junction bases: 11. The CDR3 reads CASSPMGREVDTQYF. CDR3 nucleotide sequence: TGTGCCAGCAGCCCCATGGGACGGGAGGTGGATACGCAGTATTTT.

This clonotype was detected ten times or more. The chain carries TRBV6-2 or TRBV6-3 and TRBJ1-1; D is undetermined. Germline assignment: CDR1 MNHEY and CDR2 SVGEGT. CDR3 length: 11 amino acids. Deletions cut 7 bases from V and 4 bases from J, with 7 bases between. The CDR3 nucleotides are TGTGCCAGCATTGAGGGCACTGAAGCTTTCTTT. It translates to CASIEGTEAFF.

This clonotype has at least ten counts. The CDR3 spells CASSQPIGLAGGPPTQYF. The CDR3 coding sequence is TGTGCCAGCAGCCAACCTATCGGGCTAGCGGGAGGGCCACCGACCCAGTACTTC. This rearrangement joins TRBV11-2 to TRBJ2-5, with TRBD2 matching 12 bases. J lost 7 bases, V lost 5 bases, and 17 bases had no gene match. The length of the CDR3 is 18 residues. The germline V gene has CDR1 SGHAT and CDR2 FQNNGV. Combining the CDR3 with reference TRBV11-2 and TRBJ2-5 gives the whole variable domain EAGVAQSPRYKIIEKRQSVAFWCNPISGHATLYWYQQILGQGPKLLIQFQNNGVVDDSQLPKDRFSAERLKGVDSTLKIQPAKLEDSAVYLCASSQPIGLAGGPPTQYFGPGTRLLVL.

This clonotype was observed a handful of times. The V gene is TRBV19, the J gene TRBJ1-2; TRBD1 matches 7 bases. CDR3 length: 17 amino acids. From germline, CDR1 is LNHDA and CDR2 SQIVND (reference sequence). Unmatched junction bases numbered 16, after V lost 4 bases and J lost 5 bases. The CDR3: CASSNPLQGGLRYGYTF. The CDR3 DNA sequence: TGTGCCAGTAGTAACCCTCTACAAGGGGGCCTCCGATATGGCTACACCTTC.

This clonotype was counted many times. The V call is TRBV28, the J call TRBJ1-5, with 10 bases aligning to TRBD1. Per the germline V gene, CDR1 is MDHEN and CDR2 is SYDVKM. This CDR3 spans 15 amino acids. J was trimmed by 5 bases and V by 6 bases; bases with no gene match: 7. CDR3 loop: CASRKLGQGDQPQHF. The DNA for the CDR3 is TGTGCCAGCAGAAAACTCGGACAGGGGGATCAGCCCCAGCATTTT. Full variable domain (remainder filled in from reference TRBV28 and TRBJ1-5): DVKVTQSSRYLVKRTGEKVFLECVQDMDHENMFWYRQDPGLGLRLIYFSYDVKMKEKGDIPEGYSVSREKKERFSLILESASTNQTSMYLCASRKLGQGDQPQHFGDGTRLSIL.

The chain couples TRBV29-1 to TRBJ1-5, with 11 bases fitting TRBD1. After removal of 6 bases from V and 4 bases from J, the junction contained 2 bases not matched to a gene. This CDR3 has 13 residues. CDR1 and CDR2 from the germline V gene are SQVTM and ANQGSEA. CDR3 protein: CSVRDRGNQPQHF. The DNA of the CDR3 is TGCAGCGTGCGGGACAGGGGGAATCAGCCCCAGCATTTT.

In its sample, this clonotype was seen many times. This chain connects TRBV3-1 to TRBJ2-2, with a possible D match to TRBD2 (5 bases). V lost 0 bases and J lost 8, with 7 bases in between. Germline lookup yields CDR1 LGHDT and CDR2 YNNKEL (reference sequence). The CDR3 extends over 13 amino acids. For the CDR3, the DNA is TGTGCCAGCAGCCAAGAAGTAGCGGGGGAGCTGTTTTTT. Translated, it gives CASSQEVAGELFF.

The chain combines TRBV5-5 with TRBJ1-1; a possible D gene is TRBD1 (6 bases). CDR1 and CDR2 from the germline V gene are SGHKS and YYEKEE (reference sequence). The CDR3 length is 17 residues. V was shortened by 4 bases and J by 0 bases, with 19 bases between the two germline ends. The CDR3 DNA sequence: TGTGCCAGCAGCGAACCGGGGGGGCAGAATCTGAACACTGAAGCTTTCTTT. Its translation: CASSEPGGQNLNTEAFF.